A selection of T cell receptor beta chains follows, all from one sample in a study of cytomegalovirus exposure and HLA in healthy donors. Profiling relied on immunoSEQ multiplex PCR, and the TCRdb table lists in-frame clones only, not all of them. The sample holds 58,000 or so clones, roughly 75% seen once. Sequencing input: PBMCs. The receptor set was obtained from a middle-aged woman in good health and CMV-seropositive. CDR3s include the opening cysteine and the closing phenylalanine or tryptophan. A D gene is named only where the DNA matches it firmly. Only some rows state a clone size, as once, few, many or a class for expanded clones.

clone size: .
CDR3 length: 13
J gene: TRBJ2-7
V gene: TRBV30
D gene: TRBD1
CDR3 DNA: TGTGCCTGGAGTGTCAGGACAGGGGGCGAGCAGTACTTC
CDR3 protein: CAWSVRTGGEQYF

clone size: .
CDR3 length: 14
J gene: TRBJ1-2
V gene: TRBV2
D gene: .
CDR3 DNA: TGTGCCAGCAGTTCAAACGGAGGTAACTATGGCTACACCTTC
CDR3 protein: CASSSNGGNYGYTF

clone size: .
CDR3 length: 12
J gene: TRBJ1-1
V gene: TRBV6-5
D gene: .
CDR3 DNA: TGTGCCAGCAGCCCCGACTATACTGAAGCTTTCTTT
CDR3 protein: CASSPDYTEAFF

clone size: once
CDR3 length: 15
J gene: TRBJ1-1
V gene: TRBV6-1
D gene: TRBD1
CDR3 DNA: TGTGCCAGCAGGGCACAGGGGGCGAGGGACACTGAAGCTTTCTTT
CDR3 protein: CASRAQGARDTEAFF

clone size: .
CDR3 length: 15
J gene: TRBJ1-2
V gene: TRBV6-1
D gene: TRBD1
CDR3 DNA: TGTGCCAGCAGCCGGACAGGGGGCGAAAGCTATGGCTACACCTTC
CDR3 protein: CASSRTGGESYGYTF

clone size: .
CDR3 length: 14
J gene: TRBJ1-5
V gene: TRBV6-1
D gene: TRBD1
CDR3 DNA: TGTGCCAGCACCACCTCCGGACAGGCCCAGCCCCAGCATTTT
CDR3 protein: CASTTSGQAQPQHF

clone size: .
CDR3 length: 15
J gene: TRBJ2-5
V gene: TRBV15
D gene: TRBD2
CDR3 DNA: TGTGCCACCAGCACTCGGACTAGCTGGGAGGAGACCCAGTACTTC
CDR3 protein: CATSTRTSWEETQYF

clone size: few
CDR3 length: 13
J gene: TRBJ2-7
V gene: TRBV30
D gene: TRBD1
CDR3 DNA: TGTGCCTGGAGTCGCACAGGGGGCTCCGAGCAGTACTTC
CDR3 protein: CAWSRTGGSEQYF

clone size: .
CDR3 length: 16
J gene: TRBJ2-4
V gene: TRBV18
D gene: .
CDR3 DNA: TGTGCCAGCTCACCACGGGACTCCCAGGTCATAGACATTCAGTACTTC
CDR3 protein: CASSPRDSQVIDIQYF

clone size: .
CDR3 length: 15
J gene: TRBJ1-2
V gene: TRBV5-4
D gene: .
CDR3 DNA: TGTGCCAGCAGCTCCGCGGACGGGGGTCAAAATGGCTACACCTTC
CDR3 protein: CASSSADGGQNGYTF

clone size: .
CDR3 length: 12
J gene: TRBJ2-1
V gene: TRBV15
D gene: .
CDR3 DNA: TGTGCCACCAGCAGAGATCACAATGGGCAGTTCTTC
CDR3 protein: CATSRDHNGQFF

clone size: .
CDR3 length: 16
J gene: TRBJ1-2
V gene: TRBV28
D gene: TRBD1
CDR3 DNA: TGTGCCAGCAGTCCCCCAGGGGGGACAGCCCCCTATGGCTACACCTTC
CDR3 protein: CASSPPGGTAPYGYTF

clone size: .
CDR3 length: 14
J gene: TRBJ2-2
V gene: TRBV30
D gene: TRBD2
CDR3 DNA: TGTGCCGGACTAAGCGGGGGAAGCACCGGGGAGCTGTTTTTT
CDR3 protein: CAGLSGGSTGELFF

clone size: .
CDR3 length: 15
J gene: TRBJ1-2
V gene: TRBV19
D gene: .
CDR3 DNA: TGTGCCAGTAGTATAGATCTGGCAGGGTGGAGTGGCTACACCTTC
CDR3 protein: CASSIDLAGWSGYTF

clone size: .
CDR3 length: 14
J gene: TRBJ2-7
V gene: TRBV18
D gene: .
CDR3 DNA: TGTGCCAGCTCACCATCTAGTCGCTCCTACGAGCAGTACTTC
CDR3 protein: CASSPSSRSYEQYF

clone size: .
CDR3 length: 16
J gene: TRBJ1-5
V gene: TRBV5-1
D gene: .
CDR3 DNA: TGCGCCAGCAGCTTAGGGGGGGATGGGAGCGGTCAGCCCCAGCATTTT
CDR3 protein: CASSLGGDGSGQPQHF

clone size: .
CDR3 length: 13
J gene: TRBJ1-2
V gene: TRBV7-9
D gene: .
CDR3 DNA: TGTGCCAGCAGCTCGAGGTATAACTATGGCTACACCTTC
CDR3 protein: CASSSRYNYGYTF

clone size: .
CDR3 length: 14
J gene: TRBJ1-6
V gene: TRBV12-5
D gene: TRBD1
CDR3 DNA: TGTACTAGTGGCGCCGGGACAGGGGTTTCACCCCTCCACTTT
CDR3 protein: CTSGAGTGVSPLHF

clone size: .
CDR3 length: 17
J gene: TRBJ2-6
V gene: TRBV5-6
D gene: TRBD1
CDR3 DNA: TGTGCCAGCAGCTGGGGGACAGGGAGCTCTGGGGCCAACGTCCTGACTTTC
CDR3 protein: CASSWGTGSSGANVLTF

clone size: .
CDR3 length: 16
J gene: TRBJ2-1
V gene: TRBV4-1
D gene: .
CDR3 DNA: TGCGCCAGCAGCCAAGATCGAGGCTTCTCCTACAATGAGCAGTTCTTC
CDR3 protein: CASSQDRGFSYNEQFF

clone size: .
CDR3 length: 17
J gene: TRBJ1-1
V gene: TRBV6-1
D gene: .
CDR3 DNA: TGTGCCAGCAGTGATGCCCCAGGGGAAGGGACGTACACTGAAGCTTTCTTT
CDR3 protein: CASSDAPGEGTYTEAFF

clone size: .
CDR3 length: 13
J gene: TRBJ2-1
V gene: TRBV5-1
D gene: TRBD1
CDR3 DNA: TGCGCCAGCAGCAGGGGACAGTACAATGAGCAGTTCTTC
CDR3 protein: CASSRGQYNEQFF

clone size: .
CDR3 length: 14
J gene: TRBJ2-7
V gene: TRBV29-1
D gene: TRBD2
CDR3 DNA: TGCAGCGTTGATATGAGCGGGGGGTCCTACGAGCAGTACTTC
CDR3 protein: CSVDMSGGSYEQYF

clone size: .
CDR3 length: 12
J gene: TRBJ2-7
V gene: TRBV28
D gene: .
CDR3 DNA: TGTGCCAGCTCCGACAGCACCTACGAGCAGTACTTC
CDR3 protein: CASSDSTYEQYF

clone size: .
CDR3 length: 13
J gene: TRBJ2-2
V gene: TRBV9
D gene: TRBD1
CDR3 DNA: TGTGCCGGATCGACAGGGTACACCGGGGAGCTGTTTTTT
CDR3 protein: CAGSTGYTGELFF

clone size: .
CDR3 length: 15
J gene: TRBJ1-1
V gene: TRBV5-6
D gene: .
CDR3 DNA: TGTGCCAGCAGCTTGGCCGGGTCCGGCTACGATGAAGCTTTCTTT
CDR3 protein: CASSLAGSGYDEAFF

clone size: .
CDR3 length: 18
J gene: TRBJ1-4
V gene: TRBV18
D gene: TRBD1
CDR3 DNA: TGTGCCAGCTCACCACAGTACAGGGGGCGCGGGCCCAATGAAAAACTGTTTTTT
CDR3 protein: CASSPQYRGRGPNEKLFF